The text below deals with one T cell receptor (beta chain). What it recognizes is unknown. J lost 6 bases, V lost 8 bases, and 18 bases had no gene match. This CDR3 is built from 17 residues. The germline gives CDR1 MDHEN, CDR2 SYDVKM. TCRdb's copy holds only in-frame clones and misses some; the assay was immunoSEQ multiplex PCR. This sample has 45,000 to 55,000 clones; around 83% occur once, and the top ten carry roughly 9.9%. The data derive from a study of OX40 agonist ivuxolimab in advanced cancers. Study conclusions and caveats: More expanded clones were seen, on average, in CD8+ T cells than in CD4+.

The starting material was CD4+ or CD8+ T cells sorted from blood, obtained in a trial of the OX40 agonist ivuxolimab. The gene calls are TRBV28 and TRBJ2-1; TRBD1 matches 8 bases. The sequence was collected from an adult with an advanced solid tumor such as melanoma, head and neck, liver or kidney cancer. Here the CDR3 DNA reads TGTGCCAGCCCCCCGTCAGGGGGCGATTCTACAGGCAATGAGCAGTTCTTC. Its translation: CASPPSGGDSTGNEQFF.